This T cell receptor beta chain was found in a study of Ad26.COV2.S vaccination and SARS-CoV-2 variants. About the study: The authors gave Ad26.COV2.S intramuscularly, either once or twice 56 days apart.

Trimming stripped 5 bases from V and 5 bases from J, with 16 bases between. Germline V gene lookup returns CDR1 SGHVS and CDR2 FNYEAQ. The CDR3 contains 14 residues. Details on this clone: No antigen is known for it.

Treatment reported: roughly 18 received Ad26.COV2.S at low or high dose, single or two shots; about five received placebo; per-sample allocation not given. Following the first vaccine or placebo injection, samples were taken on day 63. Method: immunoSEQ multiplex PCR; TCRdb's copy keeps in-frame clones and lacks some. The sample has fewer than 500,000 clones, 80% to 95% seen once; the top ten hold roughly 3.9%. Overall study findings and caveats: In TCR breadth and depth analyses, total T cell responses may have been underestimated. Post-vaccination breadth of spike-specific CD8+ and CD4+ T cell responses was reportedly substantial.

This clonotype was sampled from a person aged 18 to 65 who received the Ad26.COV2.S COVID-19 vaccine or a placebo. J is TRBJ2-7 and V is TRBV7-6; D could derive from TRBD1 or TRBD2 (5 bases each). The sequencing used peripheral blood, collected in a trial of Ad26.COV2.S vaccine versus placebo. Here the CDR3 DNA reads TGTGCCAGCAGCCGGGGACCGATCTTTGACGAGCAGTACTTC. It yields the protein CASSRGPIFDEQYF.